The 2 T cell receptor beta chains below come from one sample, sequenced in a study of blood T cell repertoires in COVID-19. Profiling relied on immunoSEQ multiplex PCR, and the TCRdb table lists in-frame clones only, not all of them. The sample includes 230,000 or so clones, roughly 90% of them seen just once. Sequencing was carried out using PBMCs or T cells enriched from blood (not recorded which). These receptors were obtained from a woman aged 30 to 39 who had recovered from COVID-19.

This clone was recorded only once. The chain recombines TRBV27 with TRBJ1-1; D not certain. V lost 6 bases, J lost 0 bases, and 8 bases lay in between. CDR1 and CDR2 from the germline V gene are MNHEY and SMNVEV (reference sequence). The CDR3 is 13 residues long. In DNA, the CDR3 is TGTGCCAGCAGCGAGCGTGTGAACACTGAAGCTTTCTTT. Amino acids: CASSERVNTEAFF.

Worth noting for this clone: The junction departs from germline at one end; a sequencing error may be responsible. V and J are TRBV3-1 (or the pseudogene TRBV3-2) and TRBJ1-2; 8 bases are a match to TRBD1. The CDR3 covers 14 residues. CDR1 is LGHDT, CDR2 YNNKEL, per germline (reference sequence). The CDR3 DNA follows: TGTGCCAGCAGGCAAGCAGGGGGCAACTATGGCTACACCTTC. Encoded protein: CASRQAGGNYGYTF.